Listed here are 23 T cell receptor beta chains from one sample, sequenced in a study of blood T cell repertoires in COVID-19. TCRdb's copy holds only in-frame clones and misses some; the assay was immunoSEQ multiplex PCR. The profile shows around 100,000 clones, about nine tenths of them singletons. Input material: peripheral blood. The origin of the receptors is a man in his 60s with COVID-19, enrolled during active disease.

CDR3: CASRGAGGPERATDTQYF. DNA of the CDR3: TGTGCCAGTAGGGGAGCGGGAGGGCCAGAGCGGGCCACAGATACGCAGTATTTT. This chain links TRBV19 with TRBJ2-3, with 10 nucleotides matching TRBD2. CDR3 length: 18 residues. V lost 6 bases and J lost 2; bases outside the gene matches: 14. Germline V gene data show CDR1 as LNHDA and CDR2 as SQIVND (reference sequence).

V gene TRBV5-4 combines with J gene TRBJ2-2; 10 nucleotides agree with TRBD1. V gave up 4 bases and J gave up 2 bases; unmatched junction bases: 5. The germline V gene has CDR1 SGHNT and CDR2 YYREEE (reference sequence). This CDR3 has 16 amino acids. CDR3 region: CASSPGQGRNTGELFF. The CDR3, as DNA: TGTGCCAGCAGCCCGGGACAGGGGAGAAACACCGGGGAGCTGTTTTTT.

J is TRBJ2-3 and V is TRBV24-1; D is perhaps TRBD1 (5 bases). V was trimmed by 1 base and J by 2 bases, leaving 12 bases between them. CDR1 is KGHDR and CDR2 is SFDVKD in the germline V gene. The CDR3 is 16 amino acids. The CDR3 nucleotides are TGTGCCACCAGTGATTTCTCAGGGCCCCACACAGATACGCAGTATTTT. Its protein product is CATSDFSGPHTDTQYF.

V is TRBV3-1 (or the pseudogene TRBV3-2) and J is TRBJ2-7; TRBD2 aligns across 9 bases. Germline V CDR1 and CDR2: LGHDT, YNNKEL (reference sequence). V lost 6 bases, J lost 2 bases, and 5 bases stayed unmatched. CDR3 size: 14 residues. CDR3 sequence (DNA): TGTGCCAGCAGGCCGGGACTAGCCGCCTACGAGCAGTACTTC. Its translation is CASRPGLAAYEQYF.

The chain couples TRBV10-3 to TRBJ1-2; unclear D gene. The V gene's germline CDR1 is ENHRY and CDR2 SYGVKD. This CDR3 comprises 13 residues. V lost 0 bases to trimming and J lost 8 bases, with 10 bases between them. CDR3 nucleotides: TGTGCCATCAGTGAGTCAAGAGGAGGCGGCTACACCTTC. It yields the protein CAISESRGGGYTF.

V gene TRBV28 combines with J gene TRBJ1-5; 8 bases map to TRBD1. Germline lookup yields CDR1 MDHEN and CDR2 SYDVKM. The J segment lost 1 base and the V segment lost 6 bases, leaving 8 bases of the junction unmatched. CDR3 length equals 16 residues. CDR3 sequence reads: CASSIIGQGSNQPQHF. CDR3 bases: TGTGCCAGCAGCATTATAGGACAGGGCAGCAATCAGCCCCAGCATTTT.

This chain joins TRBV6-6 and TRBJ2-7; no clear D. Germline V lookup: CDR1 MNHNY, CDR2 SVGAGI (reference sequence). The CDR3 is 12 amino acids. V gave up 6 bases and J gave up 5 bases, with 11 bases separating them. CDR3 sequence reads: CASSYLYDEQYF. For the CDR3, the DNA is TGTGCCAGCAGCTACCTCTACGACGAGCAGTACTTC.

This chain connects TRBV6-2 or TRBV6-3 to TRBJ1-1; D unresolved. The germline gives CDR1 MNHEY, CDR2 SVGEGT. Trimming left V 2 bases short and J 3 bases short, with 13 bases between. The CDR3 is 15 residues long. The CDR3 protein is CASSYGGKLYTEAFF. DNA of the CDR3: TGTGCCAGCAGTTACGGAGGGAAATTGTACACTGAAGCTTTCTTT.

The V call is TRBV6-1, the J call TRBJ1-5; perhaps TRBD1 as D (5 bases). Trimming took 0 bases from V and 0 from J, leaving 9 bases between them. The CDR3 is 16 residues long. Per the germline V gene, CDR1 is MNHNS and CDR2 is SASEGT. In nucleotides, the CDR3 is TGTGCCAGCAGTGAAGCGGCAGGGTATAGCAATCAGCCCCAGCATTTT. It yields the protein CASSEAAGYSNQPQHF.

The chain couples TRBV28 to TRBJ2-7; the match to TRBD1 covers 8 bases. The CDR3 has 15 residues. Trimming cost V 5 bases and J 5 bases; bases outside gene matches: 11. Germline assignment: CDR1 MDHEN and CDR2 SYDVKM. The CDR3 DNA reads as TGTGCCAGCAGTAAGGACAGGGCCCGTCTCGACGAGCAGTACTTC. It translates to CASSKDRARLDEQYF.

The genes are TRBV3-1 (or the pseudogene TRBV3-2) and TRBJ2-1, with a weak D call TRBD2 (6 bases). Germline V gives CDR1 LGHDT, CDR2 YNNKEL (reference sequence). Trimming removed 5 bases from V and 0 bases from J, with 14 bases in between. The CDR3 is 16 amino acids. The DNA of the CDR3 is TGTGCCAGCAGCTCCCCTGCCGGGAGCTCCTACAATGAGCAGTTCTTC. This encodes CASSSPAGSSYNEQFF.

The V gene is TRBV7-2, the J gene TRBJ1-1; D is unclear. Per germline, CDR1 SGHTA and CDR2 FQGNSA. The ends were cut back, 5 bases at V and 4 bases at J, with 14 bases in the middle. There are 14 residues in the CDR3. The CDR3 DNA is TGTGCCAGCAGCCCACTACTCCCGGGCACTGAAGCTTTCTTT. Protein: CASSPLLPGTEAFF.

This clone was counted a few times. Additional DNA sequences in this sample encode the identical CDR3. V and J are TRBV5-5 and TRBJ2-7, with 12 bases that match TRBD1. This CDR3 region has 15 residues. J lost 3 bases, V lost 4 bases, and 5 bases had no gene match. Germline V gene data show CDR1 as SGHKS and CDR2 as YYEKEE (reference sequence). CDR3 loop: CASSLGTGGFYEQYF. CDR3 coding DNA: TGTGCCAGCAGCCTAGGGACAGGGGGCTTCTACGAGCAGTACTTC.

The chain is built from TRBV3-1 (or the pseudogene TRBV3-2) and TRBJ1-6, with TRBD1 matching 7 bases. The V segment lost 2 bases and the J segment 7 bases; nucleotides outside the gene matches: 11. This CDR3 has 17 residues. The germline gives CDR1 LGHDT, CDR2 YNNKEL (reference sequence). The CDR3: CASSQSSGGALNSPLHF. In DNA, the CDR3 is TGTGCCAGCAGCCAATCATCAGGGGGAGCGTTAAATTCACCCCTCCACTTT.

The chain employs TRBV5-4 and TRBJ1-2, with TRBD1 matching 9 bases. The CDR3 consists of 16 residues. The germline V gene has CDR1 SGHNT and CDR2 YYREEE (reference sequence). The V and J ends lost 1 base and 0 bases, in that order; junction bases with no gene match: 4. CDR3 nucleotide sequence: TGTGCCAGCAGCTTGAGACAGGGGGAACCTAACTATGGCTACACCTTC. It encodes CASSLRQGEPNYGYTF.

This chain connects TRBV24-1 to TRBJ1-2, with D unresolved. Germline-derived CDR1 and CDR2 are KGHDR and SFDVKD. Trimming left V 4 bases short and J 4 bases short, with 12 bases between. The CDR3 runs to 14 residues. The CDR3 coding sequence is TGTGCCACCAGTGACCCCGGGTCTGCCTATGGCTACACCTTC. Translating gives CATSDPGSAYGYTF.

This chain uses TRBV7-2 with TRBJ1-3; 8 bases line up with TRBD1. V trimming: 5 bases; J trimming: 0 bases; junction bases outside the gene matches: 6. The CDR3 extends over 16 amino acids. The germline V gene has CDR1 SGHTA and CDR2 FQGNSA. The chain's CDR3 is CASSRQGASSGNTIYF. CDR3 nucleotide sequence: TGTGCCAGCAGCCGGCAGGGGGCCAGCTCTGGAAACACCATATATTTT.

This rearrangement joins TRBV7-9 to TRBJ1-3; 10 bases are a match to TRBD1. From germline, CDR1 is SEHNR and CDR2 FQNEAQ (reference sequence). There are 17 residues in the CDR3. V lost 2 bases to trimming and J lost 3 bases; unmatched junction nucleotides: 7. In nucleotides, the CDR3 is TGTGCCAGCAGCTTAAGGCCCGGGACAGGGGATGGAAACACCATATATTTT. Translating gives CASSLRPGTGDGNTIYF.

V is TRBV28 and J is TRBJ2-7; D perhaps matches TRBD2 (6 bases). Germline CDR1 and CDR2: MDHEN and SYDVKM. V dropped 4 bases and J dropped 5 bases, with 21 bases sitting between them. The CDR3 is made up of 16 amino acids. This chain's CDR3 is CASSSPTSRFLHEQYF. The CDR3 bases are TGTGCCAGCAGTTCCCCCACTAGCCGGTTTCTACACGAGCAGTACTTC.

The chain couples TRBV28 to TRBJ2-1; the match to TRBD1 covers 8 bases. This CDR3 is 16 amino acids long. The trim removed 4 bases at V and 9 bases at J, leaving 14 bases unmatched. Germline V gives CDR1 MDHEN, CDR2 SYDVKM. The CDR3 nucleotides are TGTGCCAGCAGTTCCCCGGACAGGGAGGTCCCGAGTGAGCAGTTCTTC. It specifies CASSSPDREVPSEQFF.

This clone was recorded once. The V call is TRBV6-5, the J call TRBJ1-1; TRBD1 matches 11 bases. Germline CDR1 and CDR2: MNHEY and SVGAGI. Losses at the gene ends were 8 bases for V and 5 bases for J; bases not matched to a gene: 4. This CDR3 contains 13 residues. The DNA of the CDR3 is TGTGCCAGCCGGGACAGGGGGAGGACTGAAGCTTTCTTT. Translation: CASRDRGRTEAFF.

The rearrangement links TRBV28 to TRBJ2-2; 12 bases match TRBD2. V dropped 6 bases and J dropped 2; count of bases not matched to a gene: 7. Germline V CDR1 and CDR2: MDHEN, SYDVKM. CDR3 length equals 17 residues. DNA of the CDR3: TGTGCCAGCAGCTTCGGACTAGCGGGACCCAACACCGGGGAGCTGTTTTTT. Protein product: CASSFGLAGPNTGELFF.

This clone has just a few counts. This chain joins TRBV11-3 and TRBJ2-1; TRBD1 might be the D (6 bases). The V gene's germline CDR1 is SGHNT and CDR2 YENEEA. The CDR3 consists of 15 residues. Trimming shortened V by 0 bases and J by 7 bases, and 13 bases separated the two germline ends. The CDR3 DNA reads TGTGCCAGCAGCTTAGAAGGGGGAGTGAATAATGAGCAGTTCTTC. Amino acids: CASSLEGGVNNEQFF.